Following are 7 T cell receptor beta chains from one sample sequenced in a study of cytomegalovirus exposure and HLA in healthy donors (dated 2017 in TCRdb). The receptor library was made with the immunoSEQ multiplex PCR assay. A mixture of 60 forward primers for TCR Vbeta segments and 13 reverse primers for TCR Jbeta segments was used in the multiplex PCR. What TCRdb holds here is the immuneACCESS table cut down to in-frame rearrangements. Part of the clones is not present; checked against another copy, under half of the missing clones reflect an unresolved V gene, and the others are unexplained. Within this sample are 95,000 to 110,000 clones, with around three quarters of them counted one time only. About 5% of the sample is taken by the ten largest. The sample was PBMCs. These receptors originate from a woman younger than 30 in good health and CMV-seropositive.

The chain employs TRBV19 and TRBJ2-7; D not resolved. The CDR3 has 14 amino acids. The germline V gene has CDR1 LNHDA and CDR2 SQIVND (reference sequence). The V gene lost 8 bases and the J gene lost 6 bases, with 20 bases spanning the gap. In DNA, the CDR3 is TGTGCCAGTCGCAGACTGGCGGATAATGGCGAGCAGTACTTC. Protein: CASRRLADNGEQYF.

Comment on this clone: At one boundary the junction diverges from the germline segment, which might be a read error. V usage is TRBV5-6 and J usage is TRBJ1-1, with D maybe TRBD1 (5 bases). This CDR3 is 14 amino acids long. Germline V gives CDR1 SGHDT, CDR2 YYEEEE. Here the CDR3 reads CASSSRGLNAEAFF. CDR3 sequence (DNA): TGTGCCAGCAGCTCAAGGGGCCTGAACGCTGAAGCTTTCTTT.

This clone was detected ten times or more. The V and J genes are TRBV5-1 and TRBJ2-7, with 9 bases lining up with TRBD2. The CDR3 extends over 14 amino acids. Losses at the gene ends were 5 bases for V and 4 bases for J; bases not matched to a gene: 7. Germline V gives CDR1 SGHRS, CDR2 YFSETQ. As DNA, the CDR3 is TGCGCCAGCAGTCGCGTAGCGGGAGTATACGAGCAGTACTTC. Translated: CASSRVAGVYEQYF.

The chain employs TRBV2 and TRBJ2-7; weak D call: TRBD1 (6 bases). V was trimmed by 7 bases and J by 2 bases, leaving 12 bases between them. CDR1 and CDR2 (germline): SNHLY, FYNNEI. The length of the CDR3 is 13 residues. CDR3 amino acids: CASNRDITYEQYF. Written as DNA, the CDR3 is TGTGCCAGCAATAGGGACATTACCTACGAGCAGTACTTC.

In this sample, this clone turned up a few times. The chain joins TRBV5-1 to TRBJ1-5, with 8 bases matching TRBD1. Germline V gene data show CDR1 as SGHRS and CDR2 as YFSETQ. The CDR3 runs 15 residues. Trimming took 1 base from V and 7 from J; bases not matched to a gene: 7. The DNA for the CDR3 is TGCGCCAGCAGCTTGCAGGGGGCGATAGGACAGCCCCAGCATTTT. Translating gives CASSLQGAIGQPQHF. The full variable domain, rest sourced from reference TRBV5-1 and TRBJ1-5, is KAGVTQTPRYLIKTRGQQVTLSCSPISGHRSVSWYQQTPGQGLQFLFEYFSETQRNKGNFPGRFSGRQFSNSRSEMNVSTLELGDSALYLCASSLQGAIGQPQHFGDGTRLSIL.

DNA for the CDR3: TGTGCCAGCAGCCCCTTAGCGGGAGGGCCTGACGAGCAGTACTTC. This gives the protein CASSPLAGGPDEQYF. The chain couples TRBV9 to TRBJ2-7; 11 bases agree with TRBD2. Germline CDR1 is SGDLS and CDR2 is YYNGEE. The length of the CDR3 is 15 residues. J gave up 5 bases and V 4 bases, and 8 bases lay outside the gene matches.

V usage is TRBV28 and J usage is TRBJ1-2; 8 nucleotides agree with TRBD1. The CDR3 has 13 amino acids. Germline trimming cut 2 bases from V and 8 bases from J; bases unmatched to any gene: 4. Per the germline V gene, CDR1 is MDHEN and CDR2 is SYDVKM. The CDR3: CASSLQGAKGYTF. CDR3 DNA sequence: TGTGCCAGCAGTTTACAGGGGGCGAAGGGCTACACCTTC.